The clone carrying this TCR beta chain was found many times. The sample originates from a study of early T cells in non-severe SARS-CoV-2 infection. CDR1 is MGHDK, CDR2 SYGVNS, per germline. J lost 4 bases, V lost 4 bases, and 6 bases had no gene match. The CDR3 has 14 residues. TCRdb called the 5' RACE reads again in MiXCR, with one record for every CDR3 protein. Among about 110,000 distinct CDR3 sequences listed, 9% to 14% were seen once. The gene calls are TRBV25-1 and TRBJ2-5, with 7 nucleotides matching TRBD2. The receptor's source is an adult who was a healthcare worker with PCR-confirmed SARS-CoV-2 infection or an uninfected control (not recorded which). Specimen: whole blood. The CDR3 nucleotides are TGTGCCAGCAGTGCAATGGGGGGGAGAGAGACCCAGTACTTC. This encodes CASSAMGGRETQYF.